This TCR beta chain was observed in a study of early T cells in non-severe SARS-CoV-2 infection. As for the study in general: The input, bulk RNA from unsorted whole blood, was sequenced, and chains were unpaired.

This clonotype was counted a few times. The V gene's germline CDR1 is SGHAT and CDR2 FQNNGV. There are 17 residues in the CDR3. Between the trimmed V and J ends, which lost 5 bases and 5 bases, there was a span of 22 bases. Unique molecular identifiers were attached to individual cDNA molecules. TCRdb re-called the 5' RACE reads with MiXCR, one entry per CDR3 protein. The sample holds 79,000 or so distinct CDR3 sequences, roughly 13% seen once. What was sequenced was whole blood. This chain joins TRBV11-2 and TRBJ1-3, with D perhaps matching TRBD1 (6 bases). This TCR was recovered from an adult who was a healthcare worker with PCR-confirmed SARS-CoV-2 infection or an uninfected control (not recorded which). DNA for the CDR3: TGTGCCAGCAGCACTCAAGGGGGGACCCCAGCAAGAAACACCATATATTTT. Amino acids: CASSTQGGTPARNTIYF.